The clone carrying this T cell receptor beta chain was seen many times. Its matching antigen is unknown. V gave up 7 bases and J gave up 2 bases, with 15 bases separating them. The CDR3 is 15 residues long. In germline, CDR1 is MNHNS, CDR2 SASEGT. This specimen comes from a study of spatial heterogeneity in lung cancer. Study-level findings and limits: Counts of expanded intratumoral alpha and beta TCRs tracked tumor mutation counts.

TCRdb itself ran the 5' RACE reads through MiXCR, one entry per CDR3 protein. The data show approximately 94,000 distinct CDR3 sequences, 3.5% to 5% seen once. Stated time point: sample taken at primary tumor resection. About 73 TRACERx patients with early, untreated non-small cell lung cancer donated samples. Tumor, nontumor lung or frozen PBMC supplied whole RNA that was sequenced unsorted. The clonotype comes from a male donor with early-stage non-small cell lung cancer. Source: lung tumor tissue, taken at surgery. The chain couples TRBV6-1 to TRBJ2-1, with D tentatively TRBD2 (5 bases). DNA of the CDR3: TGTGCCAGCACTATCTGGGGAGAAACCTACAATGAGCAGTTCTTC. Amino acid sequence: CASTIWGETYNEQFF.